Below, 31 T cell receptor beta chains from the same sample are listed, as sequenced in a study of early T cells in non-severe SARS-CoV-2 infection. TCRdb called the 5' RACE reads again in MiXCR, with one record for every CDR3 protein. The sample lists 50,000 to 70,000 distinct CDR3 sequences; 6.5% to 8.5% were seen once. Sequenced material: whole blood. The receptors were sampled from an adult who was a healthcare worker with PCR-confirmed SARS-CoV-2 infection or an uninfected control (not recorded which).

This clonotype occurred many times. The V gene is TRBV24-1, the J gene TRBJ1-2; D perhaps matches TRBD1 (5 bases). The germline CDR1 and CDR2 sequences are KGHDR and SFDVKD. Trimming removed 2 bases from V and 6 bases from J, with 9 bases in between. The CDR3 is made up of 13 amino acids. The CDR3 here is CATSDSPGNGYTF. CDR3 in DNA: TGTGCCACCAGTGATTCACCAGGGAATGGCTACACCTTC.

This clonotype was recorded a few times. This chain joins TRBV29-1 and TRBJ2-5; 7 bases align to TRBD1. CDR1 and CDR2 (germline): SQVTM, ANQGSEA. V lost 6 bases, J lost 0 bases, and 13 bases stayed unmatched. This CDR3 has 16 residues. The CDR3 protein is CSVGQSGTAYQETQYF. DNA of the CDR3: TGCAGCGTGGGTCAATCCGGGACAGCGTACCAAGAGACCCAGTACTTC. The complete variable domain, with remaining parts taken from reference TRBV29-1 and TRBJ2-5, reads SAVISQKPSRDICQRGTSLTIQCQVDSQVTMMFWYRQQPGQSLTLIATANQGSEATYESGFVIDKFPISRPNLTFSTLTVSNMSPEDSSIYLCSVGQSGTAYQETQYFGPGTRLLVL.

This clonotype has just a few counts. The chain carries TRBV20-1 and TRBJ2-7; TRBD1 or TRBD2 may be the D gene (7 bases each). Trimming pared 1 base from V and 0 bases from J, leaving 16 bases between. Germline V gene data show CDR1 as DFQATT and CDR2 as SNEGSKA (reference sequence). This CDR3 is 16 amino acids long. The CDR3 sequence is CSARGSRGTTSYEQYF. Here the CDR3 DNA reads TGCAGTGCTAGAGGTTCCAGGGGGACTACCTCCTACGAGCAGTACTTC.

This clonotype was counted between two and nine times. This sequence joins TRBV28 and TRBJ2-2; 11 bases line up with TRBD1. The CDR3 is made up of 15 amino acids. CDR1 is MDHEN and CDR2 is SYDVKM in the germline V gene. J was trimmed by 5 bases and V by 7 bases; bases with no gene match: 6. CDR3 residues: CASTLGTGGTGELFF. The CDR3 DNA is TGTGCCAGCACCCTTGGGACAGGGGGGACCGGGGAGCTGTTTTTT.

This clonotype showed up many times. This chain joins TRBV20-1 and TRBJ2-2; D might be TRBD1 (6 bases). The CDR3 extends over 16 amino acids. The germline V gene has CDR1 DFQATT and CDR2 SNEGSKA (reference sequence). Trimming took 0 bases from V and 2 from J, leaving 13 bases between them. The CDR3 loop reads CSARDQRTVNTGELFF. The CDR3 coding sequence is TGCAGTGCTAGAGATCAACGGACAGTTAACACCGGGGAGCTGTTTTTT.

This clonotype was recorded many times. This chain links TRBV14 with TRBJ1-1; D not certain. This CDR3 spans 15 amino acids. Germline V gene lookup returns CDR1 SGHDN and CDR2 FVKESK. V was shortened by 4 bases and J by 5 bases, with 17 bases between the two germline ends. CDR3 sequence (DNA): TGTGCCAGCAGCCCAAAAGAGGCGCCGGGGACTGAAGCTTTCTTT. Protein: CASSPKEAPGTEAFF.

This clonotype was seen only a few times. The V call is TRBV30, the J call TRBJ2-3; no definite D call. Germline CDR1 GTSNPN, CDR2 SVGIG (reference sequence). V was cut by 0 bases and J by 1 base, with 5 bases left in between. The CDR3 spans 13 residues. CDR3 amino acids: CAWSVAGTDTQYF. CDR3 sequence (DNA): TGTGCCTGGAGTGTAGCTGGCACAGATACGCAGTATTTT.

This clonotype came up a few times. This chain's CDR3 is CASSESGGGGSPLHF. CDR3 nucleotide sequence: TGTGCCAGCAGTGAATCGGGGGGAGGAGGATCACCCCTCCACTTT. This chain uses TRBV25-1 with TRBJ1-6; D is perhaps TRBD1 (5 bases). The germline gives CDR1 MGHDK, CDR2 SYGVNS. Trimming cost V 1 base and J 10 bases, with 14 bases left between them. The CDR3 has 15 amino acids.

The chain is built from TRBV27 and TRBJ1-2; a possible D gene is TRBD1 (5 bases). V lost 6 bases, J lost 8 bases, and 13 bases lay in between. This CDR3 has 12 amino acids. The germline V gene has CDR1 MNHEY and CDR2 SMNVEV (reference sequence). The CDR3 DNA sequence: TGTGCCAGCAGAGAGGAGGGGAGAGGCTACACCTTC. Translating gives CASREEGRGYTF.

Written as DNA, the CDR3 is TGTGCCAGCTGGACAGGAATGAACACTGAAGCTTTCTTT. As protein: CASWTGMNTEAFF. The genes are TRBV27 and TRBJ1-1; 7 bases fit TRBD1. The V and J ends lost 8 bases and 0 bases, in that order; junction bases with no gene match: 3. In germline, CDR1 is MNHEY, CDR2 SMNVEV (reference sequence). This CDR3 region has 13 residues.

This clonotype was picked up many times. J is TRBJ1-1 and V is TRBV6-5; D is ambiguous. V lost 6 bases, J lost 2 bases, and 13 bases lay in between. The germline V gene has CDR1 MNHEY and CDR2 SVGAGI. The CDR3 is 14 amino acids. The CDR3 spells CASSYRPINTEAFF. The DNA of the CDR3 is TGTGCCAGCAGCTATAGACCGATTAACACTGAAGCTTTCTTT.

This clonotype was picked up a small number of times. The genes are TRBV20-1 and TRBJ2-3, with D uncertain. In germline, CDR1 is DFQATT, CDR2 SNEGSKA (reference sequence). The CDR3 length is 11 residues. The CDR3 spells CSPPGRDTQYF. The CDR3 region has the DNA TGCAGCCCCCCCGGTAGGGATACGCAGTATTTT.

This clonotype was recorded at least ten times. The CDR3 region is CASSLAGGSNQPQHF. The DNA for the CDR3 is TGTGCCAGCAGCTTAGCTGGGGGTAGCAATCAGCCCCAGCATTTT. The chain recombines TRBV7-2 with TRBJ1-5; the D gene is possibly TRBD1 (5 bases). With 0 bases removed from V and 0 bases from J, the gap between germline ends came to 6 bases. CDR1 SGHTA and CDR2 FQGNSA come from the germline V gene. The CDR3 extends over 15 amino acids.

The sample holds a few counts of this clonotype. The rearrangement uses TRBV20-1 and TRBJ1-5; no firm D call. Deletions cut 1 base from V and 7 bases from J, with 8 bases between. Germline V gene lookup returns CDR1 DFQATT and CDR2 SNEGSKA (reference sequence). The CDR3 contains 12 residues. In DNA, the CDR3 is TGCAGTGCTAGAGCGGGTGAACAGCCCCAGCATTTT. Translation gives CSARAGEQPQHF.

V and J are TRBV7-6 and TRBJ2-1; 10 bases map to TRBD1. Germline V gene lookup returns CDR1 SGHVS and CDR2 FNYEAQ. J gave up 6 bases and V 5 bases, and 10 bases lay outside the gene matches. This CDR3 has 16 residues. CDR3 coding DNA: TGTGCCAGCAGCCCAGTGGGGACAGGGGAGAGCAATGAGCAGTTCTTC. Encoded protein: CASSPVGTGESNEQFF.

This clonotype was observed many times. The rearrangement joins TRBV29-1 to TRBJ2-2; D is possibly TRBD2 (5 bases). The CDR3 loop spans 13 amino acids. V was trimmed by 3 bases and J by 1 base, leaving 6 bases between them. CDR1 and CDR2 (germline): SQVTM, ANQGSEA. Written as DNA, the CDR3 is TGCAGCGTTGACGGGAAGAACACCGGGGAGCTGTTTTTT. Translation gives CSVDGKNTGELFF.

The chain's CDR3 is CASNLGPSSDTQYF. The CDR3 bases are TGTGCCAGCAATCTAGGGCCATCCTCAGATACGCAGTATTTT. V gene TRBV7-2 combines with J gene TRBJ2-3; D gene unclear. CDR1 and CDR2 from the germline V gene are SGHTA and FQGNSA. CDR3 length equals 14 residues. V lost 7 bases and J lost 4, with 15 bases in between.

CDR3 coding DNA: TGTGCCAGCAGTCCCTATCTCCATGGGCAGGGGGAGCAGTACTTC. This translates into CASSPYLHGQGEQYF. The chain links TRBV12-3 or TRBV12-4 to TRBJ2-7, with D perhaps TRBD1 (6 bases). V lost 5 bases and J lost 7, with 21 bases in between. The CDR3 is 15 amino acids.

The genes are TRBV12-3 or TRBV12-4 and TRBJ2-1, with TRBD2 matching 8 bases. V trimming: 5 bases; J trimming: 14 bases; junction bases outside the gene matches: 5. CDR3 length: 11 residues. The CDR3 here is CASSPGLEEFF. CDR3 DNA sequence: TGTGCCAGCAGTCCGGGACTAGAAGAGTTCTTC.

The V and J genes are TRBV29-1 and TRBJ2-1; the D is unclear. The germline gives CDR1 SQVTM, CDR2 ANQGSEA. The CDR3 loop spans 10 amino acids. The V and J ends lost 6 bases and 5 bases respectively, with 5 bases between them. The DNA for the CDR3 is TGCAGCGTCAGAAACAATGAGCAGTTCTTC. This gives the protein CSVRNNEQFF.

In its sample, this clonotype was seen many times. V usage is TRBV29-1 and J usage is TRBJ2-1; TRBD2 matches at 8 bases. V trimming: 6 bases; J trimming: 7 bases; junction bases outside the gene matches: 8. Germline lookup yields CDR1 SQVTM and CDR2 ANQGSEA. This CDR3 has 13 residues. The CDR3 sequence: CSVKPKRENEQFF. The CDR3 coding sequence is TGCAGCGTCAAGCCTAAGCGGGAGAATGAGCAGTTCTTC.

This clonotype was found a few times. This chain connects TRBV9 to TRBJ1-6; D is unclear. Trimming stripped 3 bases from V and 7 bases from J, with 8 bases between. CDR1 and CDR2 from the germline V gene are SGDLS and YYNGEE. This CDR3 comprises 13 residues. CDR3 amino acids: CASSATGNSPLHF. The CDR3, as DNA: TGTGCCAGCAGCGCCACCGGCAATTCACCCCTCCACTTT.

Many counts were recorded for this clonotype. V usage is TRBV7-6 and J usage is TRBJ2-3; the match to TRBD2 covers 8 bases. The CDR3 is 17 amino acids. V lost 0 bases and J lost 3; bases outside the gene matches: 8. Germline values: CDR1 SGHVS, CDR2 FNYEAQ. The CDR3 spells CASSLAPPGGGTDTQYF. The CDR3 bases are TGTGCCAGCAGCTTAGCGCCCCCGGGAGGGGGAACAGATACGCAGTATTTT.

This clonotype came up many times. This chain links TRBV12-3 or TRBV12-4 with TRBJ1-1; 9 bases fit TRBD1. The CDR3 runs to 14 residues. J lost 3 bases, V lost 7 bases, and 6 bases had no gene match. The CDR3 sequence: CASTTGGADTEAFF. The DNA for the CDR3 is TGTGCCAGCACCACAGGGGGCGCGGACACTGAAGCTTTCTTT.

This clonotype has just a few counts. The V and J genes are TRBV12-3 or TRBV12-4 and TRBJ2-3; a possible D gene is TRBD1 (5 bases). This CDR3 spans 13 amino acids. Trimming left V 6 bases short and J 5 bases short, with 12 bases between. The CDR3 is CASSLGEQDTQYF. CDR3 bases: TGTGCCAGCAGCCTAGGGGAACAAGATACGCAGTATTTT.

This chain links TRBV29-1 with TRBJ1-2; unclear D gene. Germline V gene lookup returns CDR1 SQVTM and CDR2 ANQGSEA. V dropped 4 bases and J dropped 3 bases, with 12 bases sitting between them. This CDR3 spans 13 amino acids. The CDR3 loop reads CSVVWPSDYGYTF. The CDR3, as DNA: TGCAGCGTTGTTTGGCCCTCCGACTATGGCTACACCTTC.

A remark on this clonotype: This may come from a read error, since a much larger clone is one base off. This chain connects TRBV28 to TRBJ1-5, with a possible D match to TRBD1 (5 bases). The germline CDR1 and CDR2 sequences are MDHEN and SYDVKM. The length of the CDR3 is 14 residues. The CDR3 DNA sequence: TGTACCAGCAGTTTACAGGACTACAATCAGCCCCAGCATTTT. It is translated as CTSSLQDYNQPQHF.

This clonotype came up a few times. V is TRBV19 and J is TRBJ2-2; TRBD1 might be the D (5 bases). The CDR3 consists of 15 residues. V was cut by 7 bases and J by 0 bases, with 12 bases left in between. Looked up from germline, CDR1 is LNHDA and CDR2 is SQIVND (reference sequence). The CDR3 bases are TGTGCCAGTAAGTCGACAGCTACGAACACCGGGGAGCTGTTTTTT. Protein sequence: CASKSTATNTGELFF. Full variable domain (remainder filled in from reference TRBV19 and TRBJ2-2): DGGITQSPKYLFRKEGQNVTLSCEQNLNHDAMYWYRQDPGQGLRLIYYSQIVNDFQKGDIAEGYSVSREKKESFPLTVTSAQKNPTAFYLCASKSTATNTGELFFGEGSRLTVL.

This clonotype appeared many times. This rearrangement joins TRBV20-1 to TRBJ1-5; D is ambiguous. The V gene lost 5 bases and the J gene lost 2 bases, with 7 bases spanning the gap. This CDR3 contains 12 residues. Germline V gene lookup returns CDR1 DFQATT and CDR2 SNEGSKA (reference sequence). This CDR3 is CSAADGNQPQHF. In DNA form, the CDR3 reads TGCAGTGCTGCTGACGGCAATCAGCCCCAGCATTTT.

This clonotype was observed a few times. This chain links TRBV3-1 with TRBJ2-7; 9 nucleotides agree with TRBD1. Germline CDR1 LGHDT, CDR2 YNNKEL (reference sequence). The V segment lost 1 base and the J segment 3 bases; nucleotides outside the gene matches: 1. This CDR3 contains 14 residues. Written as DNA, the CDR3 is TGTGCCAGCAGCCAAGGGACAGGGGTCTACGAGCAGTACTTC. Its translation is CASSQGTGVYEQYF.

The chain combines TRBV27 with TRBJ2-2; D is unclear. V dropped 0 bases and J dropped 4 bases, with 12 bases sitting between them. Germline CDR1 reads MNHEY; CDR2 reads SMNVEV (reference sequence). The CDR3 has 16 residues. The CDR3 coding sequence is TGTGCCAGCAGTTTATCGATAACCCTCGCCACCGGGGAGCTGTTTTTT. Translated: CASSLSITLATGELFF.